A selection of T cell receptor beta chains follows, all from one sample in a study of cytomegalovirus exposure and HLA in healthy donors. Libraries were prepared by immunoSEQ multiplex PCR; TCRdb keeps only in-frame clonotypes and omits some of them. The table records about 200,000 clones, 65% to 85% of them present only once. Material: PBMCs. The receptors were sampled from a man younger than 35 in good health and CMV-seronegative. Both conserved end residues are part of each CDR3. A D gene is named only where the DNA matches it firmly. Only some rows state a clone size, as once, few, many or a class for expanded clones.

TRBD1 once TRBJ1-4 TRBV4-3 16 TGCGCCAGCAGCCAAGATATGACAGGGGGGACTGAAAAACTGTTTTTT CASSQDMTGGTEKLFF
TRBD1 - TRBJ1-5 TRBV12-5 13 TGTGCTAGTGGTTTGGACCAGGGGGGGCCCCAGCATTTT CASGLDQGGPQHF
- - TRBJ2-1 TRBV30 12 TGTGCCTGGCAGCACGGGTACAATGAGCAGTTCTTC CAWQHGYNEQFF
TRBD1 - TRBJ1-1 TRBV28 13 TGTGCCAGCATATTGGGACGACAGGGACAAGCTTTCTTT CASILGRQGQAFF
- - TRBJ2-2 TRBV7-8 16 TGTGCCAGCAGCTTAGTGGGTCCTAGCGTCACCGGGGAGCTGTTTTTT CASSLVGPSVTGELFF
- - TRBJ2-4 TRBV5-1 15 TGCGCCAGCAGCTTGTCACAGGCGGCCAAAAACATTCAGTACTTC CASSLSQAAKNIQYF
- - TRBJ1-1 TRBV19 15 TGTGCCAGTAGTATAGAAAACAGGGAGGGCACTGAAGCTTTCTTT CASSIENREGTEAFF
TRBD1 - TRBJ1-2 TRBV5-1 16 TGCGCCAGCAGCTTGGGGCGAGGGACAGAAAACTATGGCTACACCTTC CASSLGRGTENYGYTF
- - TRBJ1-2 TRBV7-9 17 TGTGCCAGCAGCTTAACCCCCCCGGCAGCGACGGAAAATGGCTACACCTTC CASSLTPPAATENGYTF
- - TRBJ2-1 TRBV27 13 TGTGCCAGCAGTATGAGCTCCTACAATGAGCAGTTCTTC CASSMSSYNEQFF
TRBD2 - TRBJ2-3 TRBV15 17 TGTGCCACCAGCCGTACACCGGGACTAGCGGGAGCAGATACGCAGTATTTT CATSRTPGLAGADTQYF
TRBD1 - TRBJ1-1 TRBV7-6 14 TGTGCCAGCAGCTTAGCGGGGGACAGGGGAGAAGCTTTCTTT CASSLAGDRGEAFF
- - TRBJ1-5 TRBV30 20 TGTGCCTGGAGTGTAGGCACCCCCGCCCTTGGGAGTCCGAGCAATCAGCCCCAGCATTTT CAWSVGTPALGSPSNQPQHF
- - TRBJ1-6 TRBV6-5 13 TGTGCCAGCAAACGACAGGCAGATTCACCCCTCCACTTT CASKRQADSPLHF
TRBD2 - TRBJ2-7 TRBV14 14 TGTGCCAGCAGCCTATCCGGGGGGGACTACGAGCAGTACTTC CASSLSGGDYEQYF
TRBD2 - TRBJ2-1 TRBV11-3 15 TGTGCCAGCAGCCCTAGGAGCGGGAGTATCAATGAGCAGTTCTTC CASSPRSGSINEQFF
- - TRBJ2-3 TRBV7-2 15 TGTGCCAGCAGCTTTTCACCCACTAGCACAGATACGCAGTATTTT CASSFSPTSTDTQYF
- - TRBJ2-2 TRBV9 14 TGTGCCAGCAGCGGCAGGGGGGACACCGGGGAGCTGTTTTTT CASSGRGDTGELFF
- few TRBJ2-7 TRBV6-5 14 TGTGCCAGCAGCATTTTGGGACTCCAGTACGAGCAGTACTTC CASSILGLQYEQYF
TRBD1 - TRBJ2-7 TRBV2 15 TGTGCCAGCAGTGTAATAGACAGGGCGGGCTACGAGCAGTACTTC CASSVIDRAGYEQYF
TRBD2 - TRBJ2-7 TRBV4-1 19 TGCGCCAGCAGCCAAGAAATTCGGTCCGTAAGCGGGAGAGGCTACGAGCAGTACTTC CASSQEIRSVSGRGYEQYF
TRBD2 - TRBJ2-1 TRBV10-1 14 TGCGCCAGCAGTGAGAGCGGGGACTACAATGAGCAGTTCTTC CASSESGDYNEQFF
TRBD1 once TRBJ1-3 TRBV5-4 15 TGTGCCAGCAGTTCAACAGGGGGCCGGGGAAACACCATATATTTT CASSSTGGRGNTIYF
- - TRBJ2-1 TRBV7-2 16 TGTGCCAGCAGCTCTTTACAGTTTGGGCAAGACAATGAGCAGTTCTTC CASSSLQFGQDNEQFF
- - TRBJ1-6 TRBV2 15 TGTGCCAGCACCCAGGGCGGCAGGGGATATTCACCCCTCCACTTT CASTQGGRGYSPLHF
TRBD2 - TRBJ2-3 TRBV30 13 TGTGCCTGGAGTGTAGCGGGGGCAGATACGCAGTATTTT CAWSVAGADTQYF
- few TRBJ2-2 TRBV5-4 15 TGTGCCAGCAGCTTTCTACCCGGCGCGACTGGGGAGCTGTTTTTT CASSFLPGATGELFF
TRBD2 once TRBJ2-1 TRBV4-3 16 TGCGCCAGCAGCCAAGATCGACTAGCGGGAGCGATTGAGCAGTTCTTC CASSQDRLAGAIEQFF
TRBD2 - TRBJ2-1 TRBV9 15 TGTGCCAGCAGCACCCTAGCGGGGGGGTTGAATGAGCAGTTCTTC CASSTLAGGLNEQFF
- - TRBJ2-3 TRBV25-1 15 TGTGCCAGCAGCCTTGGGCTCACAGGTGCAGATACGCAGTATTTT CASSLGLTGADTQYF
- - TRBJ1-1 TRBV25-1 15 TGTGCCAGCAGTGTGGTGGGGGGTTTGAACACTGAAGCTTTCTTT CASSVVGGLNTEAFF
- - TRBJ2-7 TRBV7-9 14 TGTGCCAGCAGCCCGGGGGACAGACCCTACGAGCAGTACTTC CASSPGDRPYEQYF
TRBD1 - TRBJ1-1 TRBV4-3 15 TGCGCCAGCAGCAGGGACAGGGGGTCCCTCACTGAAGCTTTCTTT CASSRDRGSLTEAFF
TRBD2 - TRBJ2-7 TRBV7-2 14 TGTGCCAGCCAGCCACGGACTAGCGGCTACGAGCAGTACTTC CASQPRTSGYEQYF
- few TRBJ2-7 TRBV7-9 15 TGTGCCAGCAGCTTAGTACCGGACTCCTTCTACGAGCAGTACTTC CASSLVPDSFYEQYF
- - TRBJ1-1 TRBV19 11 TGTGCCAGTAGCCGTGTTACTGAAGCTTTCTTT CASSRVTEAFF
- - TRBJ1-1 TRBV5-6 15 TGTGCCAGCAGCTTGGGGGGCACGACGAGGACTGAAGCTTTCTTT CASSLGGTTRTEAFF
TRBD2 - TRBJ2-5 TRBV14 14 TGTGCCAGCAGCGGACTAGCGGGACAAGAGACCCAGTACTTC CASSGLAGQETQYF
TRBD1 - TRBJ1-5 TRBV19 15 TGTGCCAGTAGTCCGGGACAGGGAGGCAATCAGCCCCAGCATTTT CASSPGQGGNQPQHF
TRBD1 - TRBJ1-1 TRBV18 16 TGTGCCAGCTCACCAAGGAGGGGGCTCGGGAACACTGAAGCTTTCTTT CASSPRRGLGNTEAFF
- few TRBJ2-7 TRBV14 12 TGTGCCAGCAGCTCCGACGGGAGTGAGCAGTACTTC CASSSDGSEQYF
- - TRBJ2-3 TRBV21-1 15 TGTGCCAGCAGCAAAGTGTCGGACAGTAGGATGTTTTGGTATTTT CASSKVSDSRMFWYF
TRBD1 once TRBJ1-2 TRBV29-1 12 TGCAGCGCCGCAGGGGGCTGGTATGGCTACACCTTC CSAAGGWYGYTF
TRBD2 - TRBJ2-5 TRBV5-5 14 TGTGCCAGCAGCTTCGCGGGAGATGGGGAGACCCAGTACTTC CASSFAGDGETQYF
- - TRBJ1-1 TRBV11-3 13 TGTGCCAGCAGCTTAAATGGAGCAAATCAAGCTTTCTTT CASSLNGANQAFF
- - TRBJ2-2 TRBV19 17 TGTGCCAGTAGTAAAACGGGGGTCCGGGCGAACACCGGGGAGCTGTTTTTT CASSKTGVRANTGELFF
TRBD2 - TRBJ2-1 TRBV27 15 TGTGCCAGCAGTTTATGGGGGACTAGCGGGTCTGAGCAGTTCTTC CASSLWGTSGSEQFF
TRBD2 once TRBJ2-7 TRBV4-1 16 TGCGCCAGCAGCCACCAACGGGGAGGGGCGCGCTACGAGCAGTACTTC CASSHQRGGARYEQYF
- few TRBJ1-3 TRBV27 13 TGTGCCAGCAGTTCCCGACAGGGAAACACCATATATTTT CASSSRQGNTIYF
- - TRBJ2-7 TRBV5-4 14 TGTGCCAGCAGACCCTTCGACAACTCCTACGAGCAGTACTTC CASRPFDNSYEQYF
- - TRBJ1-6 TRBV5-4 16 TGTGCCAGCAGCTTGGGACTGCCGTCGGATGGGTCACCCCTCCACTTT CASSLGLPSDGSPLHF
TRBD2 - TRBJ2-1 TRBV29-1 13 TGCAGCGTGGGGGGGGGTGGCTACAATGAGCAGTTCTTC CSVGGGGYNEQFF
TRBD2 - TRBJ2-1 TRBV6-5 14 TGTGCCAGCATCCACCGGAAGGGAGGGACTGAGCAGTTCTTC CASIHRKGGTEQFF
- once TRBJ2-1 TRBV7-3 15 TGTGCCAGCTCACAGGCCCCCCGCCCCTACAATGAGCAGTTCTTC CASSQAPRPYNEQFF
TRBD2 - TRBJ2-5 TRBV13 16 TGTGCCAGCAGCTTAGGTGGAGCGGGAGGAGCAGAGACCCAGTACTTC CASSLGGAGGAETQYF
TRBD1 - TRBJ2-7 TRBV18 15 TGTGCCAGCTTGACTGGAGGGACAGGGGTCTACGAGCAGTACTTC CASLTGGTGVYEQYF
- - TRBJ1-3 TRBV5-1 16 TGCGCCAGCAGCTTGGCTGCCCAGTCGGGGGGGAACACCATATATTTT CASSLAAQSGGNTIYF
- once TRBJ2-5 TRBV7-9 11 TGTGCCAGCACCGACCAAGAGACCCAGTACTTC CASTDQETQYF
- - TRBJ2-7 TRBV6-6 11 TGTGCCAGCAAGGGGGGGTACGAGCAGTACTTC CASKGGYEQYF
TRBD1 once TRBJ1-2 TRBV19 15 TGTGCCAGTAGTATCCGGACAGGGGCTAACTATGGCTACACCTTC CASSIRTGANYGYTF